The 19 T cell receptor beta chains presented below share a single source sample, sequenced in a study of blood T cell repertoires in COVID-19. Measured with immunoSEQ multiplex PCR; TCRdb has only the in-frame clones, and not every one. There are around 200,000 clones in the sample; 85% to 90% occur only once, and less than 1.5% lies in the top ten. Sequencing used PBMCs or T cells enriched from blood (not recorded which). These receptor sequences come from a man aged 25-45 years who had recovered from COVID-19.

V gene TRBV2 combines with J gene TRBJ1-6; D perhaps matches TRBD1 (6 bases). In germline, CDR1 is SNHLY, CDR2 FYNNEI. Trimming stripped 6 bases from V and 12 bases from J, with 15 bases between. There are 13 residues in the CDR3. CDR3 sequence reads: CASRGMGGQPLHF. In DNA, the CDR3 is TGTGCCAGCAGGGGGATGGGGGGGCAACCCCTCCACTTT.

This clone was counted a single time. This chain links TRBV12-3 or TRBV12-4 with TRBJ1-2, with 7 bases lining up with TRBD1. The CDR3 runs 13 residues. Losses at the gene ends were 5 bases for V and 4 bases for J; bases not matched to a gene: 4. CDR3 residues: CASSRGQTYGYTF. CDR3 DNA sequence: TGTGCCAGCAGTAGGGGACAGACCTATGGCTACACCTTC.

The chain couples TRBV7-7 to TRBJ2-5, with 10 bases that match TRBD2. The CDR3 extends over 16 amino acids. Per germline, CDR1 SSHAT and CDR2 FNYEAQ (reference sequence). The V gene end was trimmed by 6 bases and the J gene end by 4 bases; junction bases not matched to a gene: 11. CDR3 sequence: CASSRSGGAVRETQYF. The CDR3 coding sequence is TGTGCCAGCAGTCGGAGCGGGGGGGCGGTAAGAGAGACCCAGTACTTC.

V is TRBV5-8 and J is TRBJ2-7, with TRBD2 matching 11 bases. V shed 4 bases, J shed 2 bases, and the junction held 5 bases outside the gene matches. CDR1 and CDR2 from the germline V gene are SGHTS and YDEGEE. The length of the CDR3 is 15 residues. CDR3 in DNA: TGTGCCAGCAGCCATGGGACTAGCGGCGCCTACGAGCAGTACTTC. Translated: CASSHGTSGAYEQYF.

This chain uses TRBV6-1 with TRBJ1-3; D is uncertain. The length of the CDR3 is 15 residues. CDR1 and CDR2 (germline): MNHNS, SASEGT. V lost 3 bases and J 0 bases, leaving 9 bases between the germline ends. CDR3 residues: CASSERGTSGNTIYF. DNA of the CDR3: TGTGCCAGCAGTGAGCGGGGAACCTCTGGAAACACCATATATTTT.

The rearrangement links TRBV7-9 to TRBJ2-2; 7 bases are shared with TRBD1. The CDR3 is 14 residues long. Trimming at V came to 8 bases and at J to 0 bases, leaving 3 bases not matched to a gene. Germline V lookup: CDR1 SEHNR, CDR2 FQNEAQ (reference sequence). The CDR3 sequence is CASVGTANTGELFF. Here the CDR3 DNA reads TGTGCCAGCGTTGGGACAGCGAACACCGGGGAGCTGTTTTTT.

The chain employs TRBV9 and TRBJ2-7; D might be TRBD2 (5 bases). V shed 0 bases and J shed 0 bases, with 16 bases lying between them. The V gene's germline CDR1 is SGDLS and CDR2 YYNGEE. The length of the CDR3 is 17 residues. The CDR3 is CASSVGSGEYSSYEQYF. CDR3 sequence (DNA): TGTGCCAGCAGCGTAGGGAGCGGAGAGTATAGCTCCTACGAGCAGTACTTC. Using reference TRBV9 and TRBJ2-7 for the parts outside the CDR3, the full variable domain is DSGVTQTPKHLITATGQRVTLRCSPRSGDLSVYWYQQSLDQGLQFLIQYYNGEERAKGNILERFSAQQFPDLHSELNLSSLELGDSALYFCASSVGSGEYSSYEQYFGPGTRLTVT.

This clone was counted once. J is TRBJ2-2 and V is TRBV24-1; 10 bases are shared with TRBD2. The CDR3 sequence is 14 residues long. Trimming at V came to 8 bases and at J to 8 bases, leaving 7 bases not matched to a gene. The V gene's germline CDR1 is KGHDR and CDR2 SFDVKD. The CDR3: CATTSLAGVGELFF. The CDR3 nucleotides read TGTGCCACCACTTCCCTAGCGGGAGTGGGGGAGCTGTTTTTT.

The chain links TRBV5-4 to TRBJ2-1; D might be TRBD1 (5 bases). Germline V gene sequence: CDR1 SGHNT, CDR2 YYREEE (reference sequence). The CDR3 is 15 amino acids. Trimming cost V 4 bases and J 1 base, with 12 bases left between them. Here the CDR3 DNA reads TGTGCCAGCAGCGCCCACCAGGGATCCTACAATGAGCAGTTCTTC. Amino acids: CASSAHQGSYNEQFF.

The V call is TRBV19, the J call TRBJ2-1; weak D call: TRBD2 (5 bases). The V end lost 4 bases, the J end lost 2 bases, and 12 bases lay between the germline ends. The germline gives CDR1 LNHDA, CDR2 SQIVND (reference sequence). This CDR3 has 15 amino acids. The CDR3 loop reads CASSSGHYPYNEQFF. The CDR3 DNA sequence: TGTGCCAGTAGTAGCGGGCATTACCCCTACAATGAGCAGTTCTTC.

The V and J genes are TRBV4-1 and TRBJ1-5; D might be TRBD1 (5 bases). V lost 2 bases, J lost 0 bases, and 11 bases lay in between. The CDR3 loop spans 16 amino acids. Germline-derived CDR1 and CDR2 are MGHRA and YSYEKL. The chain's CDR3 is CASSQPTASSNQPQHF. CDR3 nucleotide sequence: TGCGCCAGCAGCCAACCGACAGCGTCTAGCAATCAGCCCCAGCATTTT.

The rearrangement joins TRBV10-3 to TRBJ2-7, with 9 positions matching TRBD1. CDR1 and CDR2 (germline): ENHRY, SYGVKD. This CDR3 spans 16 amino acids. V trimming: 2 bases; J trimming: 0 bases; junction bases outside the gene matches: 5. This CDR3 reads CAISELGQGLSYEQYF. CDR3 sequence (DNA): TGTGCCATCAGTGAGCTGGGACAGGGTCTCTCCTACGAGCAGTACTTC.

The V gene is TRBV7-9, the J gene TRBJ1-1, with 9 bases that match TRBD1. The germline gives CDR1 SEHNR, CDR2 FQNEAQ (reference sequence). This CDR3 has 15 residues. With 3 bases clipped from V and 4 bases from J, the junction kept 6 bases outside the gene matches. The CDR3 coding sequence is TGTGCCAGCAGCTTCGCCGGGACAGGGCCCACTGAAGCTTTCTTT. Protein: CASSFAGTGPTEAFF.

This clone was observed once. This same CDR3 is encoded by further DNA sequences in the sample. This chain joins TRBV11-3 and TRBJ2-3; D might be TRBD2 (6 bases). The CDR3 covers 14 residues. Germline assignment: CDR1 SGHNT and CDR2 YENEEA. The ends were cut back, 5 bases at V and 0 bases at J, with 9 bases in the middle. This chain's CDR3 is CASSPGLSTDTQYF. DNA of the CDR3: TGTGCCAGCAGCCCGGGACTGAGCACAGATACGCAGTATTTT.

The sample holds one count of this clone. The V and J genes are TRBV7-8 and TRBJ2-7; possible D gene TRBD1, 5 bases. The CDR3 is 15 residues long. V was trimmed by 1 base and J by 3 bases, leaving 13 bases between them. Germline-derived CDR1 and CDR2 are SGHVS and FQNEAQ. The DNA for the CDR3 is TGTGCCAGCAGCTTAGTGTCAGGGATGATCTACGAGCAGTACTTC. Protein: CASSLVSGMIYEQYF.

This chain links TRBV5-1 with TRBJ1-1; the D is unclear. Trimming removed 0 bases from V and 2 bases from J, with 5 bases in between. Germline-derived CDR1 and CDR2 are SGHRS and YFSETQ. The CDR3 is 13 amino acids. The CDR3 region is CASSLAQNTEAFF. CDR3 DNA sequence: TGCGCCAGCAGCTTGGCCCAAAACACTGAAGCTTTCTTT.

Here the CDR3 reads CACQRQGLYGYTF. CDR3 coding DNA: TGTGCCTGCCAGCGACAGGGATTATATGGCTACACCTTC. The J gene is TRBJ1-2, the V gene TRBV30, with 7 bases fitting TRBD1. Germline V gene sequence: CDR1 GTSNPN, CDR2 SVGIG (reference sequence). The trim removed 6 bases at V and 5 bases at J, leaving 9 bases unmatched. The length of the CDR3 is 13 residues.

The CDR3 DNA sequence: TGCGCCAGCAGCTTGGTGTTAGAGGGTTGGACAGATACGCAGTATTTT. Translation: CASSLVLEGWTDTQYF. The chain carries TRBV5-1 and TRBJ2-3; the D gene is possibly TRBD2 (5 bases). This CDR3 has 16 amino acids. Germline V CDR1 and CDR2: SGHRS, YFSETQ. Trimming stripped 0 bases from V and 3 bases from J, with 14 bases between.

This clone was observed once. The V and J genes are TRBV10-1 and TRBJ2-7, with TRBD1 as a possible D gene (5 bases). The CDR3 is 11 amino acids. Germline lookup yields CDR1 WNHNN and CDR2 SYGVQD (reference sequence). V lost 8 bases, J lost 3 bases, and 8 bases lay in between. As DNA, the CDR3 is TGCGCCAGCGGGGCAGGCTACGAGCAGTACTTC. Protein product: CASGAGYEQYF.